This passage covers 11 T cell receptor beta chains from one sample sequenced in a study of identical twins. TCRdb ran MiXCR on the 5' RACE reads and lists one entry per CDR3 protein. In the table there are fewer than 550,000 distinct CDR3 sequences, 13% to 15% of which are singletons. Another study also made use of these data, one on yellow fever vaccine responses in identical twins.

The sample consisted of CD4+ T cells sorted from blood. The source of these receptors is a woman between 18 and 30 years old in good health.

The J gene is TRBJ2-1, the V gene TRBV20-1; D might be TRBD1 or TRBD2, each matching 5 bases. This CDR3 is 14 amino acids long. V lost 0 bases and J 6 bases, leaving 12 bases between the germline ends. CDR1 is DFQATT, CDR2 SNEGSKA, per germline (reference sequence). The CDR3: CSARDGGAGNEQFF. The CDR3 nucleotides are TGCAGTGCTAGAGATGGGGGTGCAGGCAATGAGCAGTTCTTC.

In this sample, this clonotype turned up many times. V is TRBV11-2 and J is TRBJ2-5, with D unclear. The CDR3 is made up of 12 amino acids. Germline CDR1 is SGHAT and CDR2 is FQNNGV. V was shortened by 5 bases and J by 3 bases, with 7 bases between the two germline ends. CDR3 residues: CASSETEETQYF. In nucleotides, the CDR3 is TGTGCCAGCAGCGAAACAGAAGAGACCCAGTACTTC.

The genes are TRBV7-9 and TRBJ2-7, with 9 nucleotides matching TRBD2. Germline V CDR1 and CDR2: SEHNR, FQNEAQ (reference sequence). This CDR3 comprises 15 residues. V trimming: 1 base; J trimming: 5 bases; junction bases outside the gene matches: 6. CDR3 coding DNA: TGTGCCAGCAGCTTAGGGGCTAGCGGGGCCCACGAGCAGTACTTC. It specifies CASSLGASGAHEQYF.

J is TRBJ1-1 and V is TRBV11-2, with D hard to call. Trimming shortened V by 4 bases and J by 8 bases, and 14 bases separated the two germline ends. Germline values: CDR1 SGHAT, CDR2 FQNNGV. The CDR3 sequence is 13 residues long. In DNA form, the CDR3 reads TGTGCCAGCAGCTGGACCAATGGGCGGGAAGCTTTCTTT. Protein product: CASSWTNGREAFF.

CDR3 region: CASSPTQGRGYEQYV. CDR3 nucleotide sequence: TGTGCCAGCAGCCCAACTCAGGGTAGGGGTTACGAGCAGTACGTC. V is TRBV7-2 and J is TRBJ2-7; maybe TRBD1 (5 bases). V shed 5 bases and J shed 4 bases, with 18 bases lying between them. Germline CDR1 is SGHTA and CDR2 is FQGNSA. CDR3 length equals 15 residues.

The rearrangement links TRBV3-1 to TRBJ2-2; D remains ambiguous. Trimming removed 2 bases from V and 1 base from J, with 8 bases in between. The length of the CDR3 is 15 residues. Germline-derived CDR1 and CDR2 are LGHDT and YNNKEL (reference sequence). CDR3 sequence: CASSQTAQNTGELFF. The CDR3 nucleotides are TGTGCCAGCAGCCAAACGGCCCAGAACACCGGGGAGCTGTTTTTT.

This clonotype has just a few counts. DNA for the CDR3: TGTGCCAGCAGCCAAAATTCCGGAAACACCATATATTTT. Residues: CASSQNSGNTIYF. The chain employs TRBV3-1 and TRBJ1-3; D is ambiguous. Germline V CDR1 and CDR2: LGHDT, YNNKEL (reference sequence). The CDR3 is 13 residues long. V was pared by 2 bases and J by 4 bases, with 6 bases between.

CDR3 residues: CASSLLGAGGYNEQFF. The CDR3 nucleotides read TGTGCCAGCAGCCTCCTAGGGGCGGGGGGTTACAATGAGCAGTTCTTC. V and J are TRBV14 and TRBJ2-1, with TRBD2 matching 8 bases. V dropped 4 bases and J dropped 4; count of bases not matched to a gene: 9. Germline CDR1 is SGHDN and CDR2 is FVKESK. The CDR3 is 16 residues long.

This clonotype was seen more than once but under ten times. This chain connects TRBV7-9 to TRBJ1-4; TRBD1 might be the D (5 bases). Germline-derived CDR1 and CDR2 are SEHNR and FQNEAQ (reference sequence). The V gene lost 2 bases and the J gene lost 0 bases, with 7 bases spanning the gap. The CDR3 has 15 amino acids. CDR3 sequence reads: CASSLQTATNEKLFF. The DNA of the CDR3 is TGTGCCAGCAGCTTACAGACAGCAACTAATGAAAAACTGTTTTTT.

CDR3 protein: CASRPGQGRDGEQFF. The CDR3 DNA reads TGCGCCAGCCGACCGGGACAGGGTAGGGATGGTGAGCAGTTCTTC. The V gene is TRBV5-1, the J gene TRBJ2-1, with 9 bases that match TRBD1. V lost 7 bases to trimming and J lost 9 bases; unmatched junction nucleotides: 14. The CDR3 sequence is 15 residues long. In germline, CDR1 is SGHRS, CDR2 YFSETQ.

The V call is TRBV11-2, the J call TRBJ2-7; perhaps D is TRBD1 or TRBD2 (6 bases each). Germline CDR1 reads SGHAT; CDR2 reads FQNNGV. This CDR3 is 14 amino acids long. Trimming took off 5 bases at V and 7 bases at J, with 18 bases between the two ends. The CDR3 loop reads CASSQITGRHEQYV. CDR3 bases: TGTGCCAGCAGCCAAATTACAGGGAGGCATGAGCAGTACGTC.